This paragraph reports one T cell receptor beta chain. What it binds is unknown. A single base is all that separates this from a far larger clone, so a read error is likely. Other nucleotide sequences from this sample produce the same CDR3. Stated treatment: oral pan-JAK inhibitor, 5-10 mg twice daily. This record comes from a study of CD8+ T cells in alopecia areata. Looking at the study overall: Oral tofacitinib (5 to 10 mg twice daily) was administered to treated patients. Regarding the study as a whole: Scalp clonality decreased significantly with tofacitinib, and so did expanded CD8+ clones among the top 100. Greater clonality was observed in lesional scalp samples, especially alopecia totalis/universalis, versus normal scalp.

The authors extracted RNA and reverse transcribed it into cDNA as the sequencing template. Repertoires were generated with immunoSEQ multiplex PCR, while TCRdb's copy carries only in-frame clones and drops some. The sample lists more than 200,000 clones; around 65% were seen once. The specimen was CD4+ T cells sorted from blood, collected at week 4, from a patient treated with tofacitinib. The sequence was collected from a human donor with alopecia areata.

The CDR3 bases are TGTGCCAGCAGCCTATCAGCAGGGGGGAGCTCCTATAATTCACCCCTCCACTTT. Amino acids: CASSLSAGGSSYNSPLHF. This sequence joins TRBV11-2 and TRBJ1-6, with 7 bases fitting TRBD1. The length of the CDR3 is 18 residues. Germline-derived CDR1 and CDR2 are SGHAT and FQNNGV. V lost 5 bases to trimming and J lost 0 bases; unmatched junction nucleotides: 10.